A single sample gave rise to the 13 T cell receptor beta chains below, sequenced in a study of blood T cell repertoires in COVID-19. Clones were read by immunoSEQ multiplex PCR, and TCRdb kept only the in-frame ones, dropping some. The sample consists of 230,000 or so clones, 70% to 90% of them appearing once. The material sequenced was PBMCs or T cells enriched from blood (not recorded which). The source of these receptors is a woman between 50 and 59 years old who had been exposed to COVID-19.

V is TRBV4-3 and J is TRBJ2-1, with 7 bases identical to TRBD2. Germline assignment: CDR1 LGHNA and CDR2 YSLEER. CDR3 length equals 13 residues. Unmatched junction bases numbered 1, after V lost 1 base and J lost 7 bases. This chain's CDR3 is CASSQVGGNEQFF. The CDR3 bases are TGCGCCAGCAGCCAAGTCGGGGGGAATGAGCAGTTCTTC.

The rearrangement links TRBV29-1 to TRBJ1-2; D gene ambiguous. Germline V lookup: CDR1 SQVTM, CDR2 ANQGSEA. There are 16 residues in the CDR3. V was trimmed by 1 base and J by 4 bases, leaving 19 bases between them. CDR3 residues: CSVEAPEGFSSYGYTF. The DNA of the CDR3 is TGCAGCGTTGAAGCTCCCGAGGGTTTCTCGTCCTATGGCTACACCTTC. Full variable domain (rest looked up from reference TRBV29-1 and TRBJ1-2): SAVISQKPSRDICQRGTSLTIQCQVDSQVTMMFWYRQQPGQSLTLIATANQGSEATYESGFVIDKFPISRPNLTFSTLTVSNMSPEDSSIYLCSVEAPEGFSSYGYTFGSGTRLTVV.

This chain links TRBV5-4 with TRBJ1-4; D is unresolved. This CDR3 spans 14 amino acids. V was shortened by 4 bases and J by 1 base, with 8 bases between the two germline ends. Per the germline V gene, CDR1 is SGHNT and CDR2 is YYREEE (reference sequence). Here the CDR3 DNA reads TGTGCCAGCAGCCCAGAGGGAACTAATGAAAAACTGTTTTTT. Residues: CASSPEGTNEKLFF.

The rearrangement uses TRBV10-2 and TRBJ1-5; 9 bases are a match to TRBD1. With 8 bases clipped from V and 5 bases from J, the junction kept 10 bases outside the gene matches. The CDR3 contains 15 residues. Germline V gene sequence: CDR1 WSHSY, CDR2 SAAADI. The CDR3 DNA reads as TGCGCCAGCTCCGACCTAGGACAGGGGCATCAGCCCCAGCATTTT. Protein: CASSDLGQGHQPQHF.

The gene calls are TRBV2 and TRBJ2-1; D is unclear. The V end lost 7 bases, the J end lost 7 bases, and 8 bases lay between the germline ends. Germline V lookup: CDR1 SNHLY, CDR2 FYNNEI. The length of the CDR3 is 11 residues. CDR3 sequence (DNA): TGTGCCAGCACACGGCGGAATGAGCAGTTCTTC. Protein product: CASTRRNEQFF.

The CDR3 nucleotides are TGTGCCAGCAGTTATCCAGCGTATGGCTACACCTTC. This translates into CASSYPAYGYTF. The chain links TRBV6-2 or TRBV6-3 to TRBJ1-2; D call uncertain. Germline lookup yields CDR1 MNHEY and CDR2 SVGEGT. The CDR3 loop spans 12 amino acids. The V end was cut by 3 bases, the J end by 5 bases, with 7 bases between.

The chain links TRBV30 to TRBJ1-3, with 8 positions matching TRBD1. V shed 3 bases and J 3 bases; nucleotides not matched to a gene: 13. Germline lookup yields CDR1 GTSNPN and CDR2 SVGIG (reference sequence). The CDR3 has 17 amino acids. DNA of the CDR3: TGTGCCTGGAGCCATACTCACGGACAGGGCTTTGGAAACACCATATATTTT. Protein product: CAWSHTHGQGFGNTIYF.

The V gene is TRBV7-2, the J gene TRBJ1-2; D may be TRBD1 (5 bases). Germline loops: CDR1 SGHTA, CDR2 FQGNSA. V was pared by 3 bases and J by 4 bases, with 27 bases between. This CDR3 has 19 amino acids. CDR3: CASSFGAWGGGRGSYGYTF. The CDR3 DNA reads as TGTGCCAGCAGCTTCGGGGCCTGGGGCGGGGGTCGTGGGAGCTATGGCTACACCTTC.

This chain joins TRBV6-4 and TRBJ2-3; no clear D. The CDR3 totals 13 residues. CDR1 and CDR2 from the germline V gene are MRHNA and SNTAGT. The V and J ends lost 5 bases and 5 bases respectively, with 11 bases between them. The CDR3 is CASSLFYGDTQYF. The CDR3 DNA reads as TGTGCCAGCAGTCTATTCTACGGAGATACGCAGTATTTT.

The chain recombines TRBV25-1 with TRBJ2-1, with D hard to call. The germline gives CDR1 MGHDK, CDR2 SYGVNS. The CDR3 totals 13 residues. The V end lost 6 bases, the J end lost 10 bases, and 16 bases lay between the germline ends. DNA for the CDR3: TGTGCCAGCAGCCTAGATTCCCGCAGCGAGCAGTTCTTC. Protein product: CASSLDSRSEQFF.

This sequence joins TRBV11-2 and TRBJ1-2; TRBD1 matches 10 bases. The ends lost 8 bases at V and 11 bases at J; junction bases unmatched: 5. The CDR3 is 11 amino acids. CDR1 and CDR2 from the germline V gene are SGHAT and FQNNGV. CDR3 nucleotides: TGTGCCAGCGGCCTGGGACAGGGGTACACCTTC. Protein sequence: CASGLGQGYTF.

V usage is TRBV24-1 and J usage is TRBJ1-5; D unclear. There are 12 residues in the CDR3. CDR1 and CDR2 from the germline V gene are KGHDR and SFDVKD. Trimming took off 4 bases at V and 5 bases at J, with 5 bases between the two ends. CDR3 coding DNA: TGTGCCACCAGTGAACTTGATCAGCCCCAGCATTTT. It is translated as CATSELDQPQHF.

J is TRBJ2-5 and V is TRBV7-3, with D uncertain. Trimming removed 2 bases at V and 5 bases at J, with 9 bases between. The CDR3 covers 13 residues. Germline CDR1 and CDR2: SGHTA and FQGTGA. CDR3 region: CASSLSSTETQYF. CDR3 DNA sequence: TGTGCCAGCAGCTTATCTAGTACGGAGACCCAGTACTTC.